These 28 T cell receptor beta chains were sequenced from one sample in a study of blood T cell repertoires in COVID-19. Using immunoSEQ multiplex PCR, the repertoire was profiled, and TCRdb retains in-frame clones only, with some absent. The sample includes some 230,000 clones, 75% to 85% of them seen just once. Source material: peripheral blood. The origin of the receptors is a woman older than 75 with COVID-19, enrolled during active disease.

The chain recombines TRBV19 with TRBJ2-4, with a tentative D call TRBD1 (6 bases). Trimming took off 4 bases at V and 2 bases at J, with 9 bases between the two ends. This CDR3 region has 14 residues. Germline V gene data show CDR1 as LNHDA and CDR2 as SQIVND (reference sequence). CDR3 loop: CASSKTGTKNIQYF. The CDR3 region has the DNA TGTGCCAGTAGTAAAACAGGGACCAAAAACATTCAGTACTTC.

The rearrangement links TRBV4-1 to TRBJ2-2, with 9 bases fitting TRBD1. CDR3 size: 14 residues. The ends lost 7 bases at V and 4 bases at J; junction bases unmatched: 4. The germline gives CDR1 MGHRA, CDR2 YSYEKL. CDR3 sequence (DNA): TGCGCCAGCAAGGGACAGGGAGCCACCGGGGAGCTGTTTTTT. Protein sequence: CASKGQGATGELFF.

The chain is built from TRBV6-5 and TRBJ1-1; D may be TRBD1 (6 bases). The V gene's germline CDR1 is MNHEY and CDR2 SVGAGI. The V and J ends lost 0 bases and 3 bases respectively, with 11 bases between them. This CDR3 spans 15 amino acids. CDR3 DNA: TGTGCCAGCAGTTACTCGTATAAGGGGGACACTGAAGCTTTCTTT. Translated: CASSYSYKGDTEAFF.

The J gene is TRBJ2-7, the V gene TRBV6-5, with 8 bases lining up with TRBD2. V gave up 9 bases and J gave up 5 bases; unmatched junction bases: 15. CDR3 length: 15 amino acids. The germline gives CDR1 MNHEY, CDR2 SVGAGI. The CDR3 DNA is TGTGCCAGTGGGGTAGCGGGATCGTTCGGGGACGAGCAGTACTTC. Translating it yields CASGVAGSFGDEQYF.

The chain couples TRBV6-2 or TRBV6-3 to TRBJ2-3; 12 nucleotides match TRBD2. V lost 2 bases to trimming and J lost 6 bases; unmatched junction nucleotides: 21. This CDR3 has 21 residues. Germline V lookup: CDR1 MNHEY, CDR2 SVGEGT. CDR3 sequence reads: CASSYPEASGREYGNWDTQYF. For the CDR3, the DNA is TGTGCCAGCAGTTACCCCGAGGCTAGCGGGAGGGAGTATGGAAACTGGGATACGCAGTATTTT.

This clone turned up a few times. The rearrangement uses TRBV7-9 and TRBJ2-7, with TRBD1 matching over 9 bases. Per germline, CDR1 SEHNR and CDR2 FQNEAQ (reference sequence). With 5 bases clipped from V and 2 bases from J, the junction kept 4 bases outside the gene matches. CDR3 size: 14 residues. CDR3 protein: CASSPGTGPYEQYF. The CDR3 nucleotides read TGTGCCAGCAGCCCGGGGACAGGGCCCTACGAGCAGTACTTC.

This chain connects TRBV6-5 to TRBJ2-5, with D possibly matching TRBD1 (6 bases). The CDR3 totals 13 residues. V lost 8 bases and J 4 bases, leaving 14 bases between the germline ends. Per the germline V gene, CDR1 is MNHEY and CDR2 is SVGAGI. Here the CDR3 DNA reads TGTGCCAGCGGTACAGGGTTCGGAGAGACCCAGTACTTC. Translated, it gives CASGTGFGETQYF.

The chain uses TRBV5-4 and TRBJ1-2, with 10 bases aligning to TRBD1. CDR1 SGHNT and CDR2 YYREEE come from the germline V gene (reference sequence). The CDR3 length is 16 residues. V was clipped by 0 bases and J by 4 bases; unmatched bases: 6. The CDR3 region has the DNA TGTGCCAGCAGCTTGGGTACCGGGACAGGGGTCTATGGCTACACCTTC. It yields the protein CASSLGTGTGVYGYTF.

This chain joins TRBV29-1 and TRBJ2-1, with D maybe TRBD1 (6 bases). The ends were cut back, 7 bases at V and 6 bases at J, with 10 bases in the middle. Looked up from germline, CDR1 is SQVTM and CDR2 is ANQGSEA. This CDR3 is built from 11 residues. CDR3 protein: CSGADSNEQFF. CDR3 bases: TGCAGCGGTGCGGACAGCAATGAGCAGTTCTTC.

The chain recombines TRBV9 with TRBJ2-2; maybe TRBD1 (6 bases). The CDR3 extends over 16 amino acids. V was shortened by 2 bases and J by 4 bases, with 15 bases between the two germline ends. Germline V gene data show CDR1 as SGDLS and CDR2 as YYNGEE. The CDR3 DNA is TGTGCCAGCAGCGTGCCCCACGGACAGCGCACCGGGGAGCTGTTTTTT. This translates into CASSVPHGQRTGELFF.

The genes are TRBV10-3 and TRBJ2-3, with TRBD2 matching over 9 bases. CDR3 length: 14 residues. CDR1 ENHRY and CDR2 SYGVKD come from the germline V gene. The trim removed 8 bases at V and 1 base at J, leaving 4 bases unmatched. CDR3 DNA sequence: TGTGCCATCTCCCGACTAGCGGGCACAGATACGCAGTATTTT. Its protein product is CAISRLAGTDTQYF.

The chain combines TRBV19 with TRBJ1-5, with a tentative D call TRBD1 (5 bases). Trimming took off 5 bases at V and 4 bases at J, with 18 bases between the two ends. CDR1 and CDR2 from the germline V gene are LNHDA and SQIVND (reference sequence). The CDR3 consists of 16 residues. The CDR3 reads CASSPTGPIGNQPQHF. CDR3 nucleotides: TGTGCCAGTAGTCCAACAGGCCCCATCGGGAATCAGCCCCAGCATTTT.

This clone appeared a few times. The genes are TRBV6-4 and TRBJ2-2, with D perhaps TRBD1 (6 bases). CDR1 is MRHNA, CDR2 SNTAGT, per germline. This CDR3 has 13 residues. The V and J ends lost 5 bases and 5 bases respectively, with 9 bases between them. In nucleotides, the CDR3 is TGTGCCAGCAGTATTACAGGGACCGGGGAGCTGTTTTTT. Amino acid sequence: CASSITGTGELFF.

The V call is TRBV18, the J call TRBJ2-4; TRBD2 is a possible D gene (6 bases). Trimming shortened V by 3 bases and J by 1 base, and 10 bases separated the two germline ends. The CDR3 sequence is 15 residues long. Germline V lookup: CDR1 KGHSH, CDR2 LQKENI. The DNA of the CDR3 is TGTGCCAGCTCACCTCCCGGGACTGCCAAAAACATTCAGTACTTC. Translating it yields CASSPPGTAKNIQYF.

The chain recombines TRBV7-9 with TRBJ2-1; D is possibly TRBD1 (6 bases). The CDR3 covers 13 residues. Per germline, CDR1 SEHNR and CDR2 FQNEAQ (reference sequence). With 1 base removed from V and 6 bases from J, the gap between germline ends came to 7 bases. CDR3 amino acids: CASSLVGGNEQFF. CDR3 DNA: TGTGCCAGCAGCTTAGTAGGGGGCAATGAGCAGTTCTTC.

This clone was detected only once. The chain uses TRBV28 and TRBJ1-3; 7 nucleotides match TRBD1. Unmatched junction bases numbered 8, after V lost 5 bases and J lost 4 bases. This CDR3 is 15 amino acids long. Germline values: CDR1 MDHEN, CDR2 SYDVKM. The CDR3 DNA reads as TGTGCCAGCAGTCCCCCGACAGGGTTGGGAAACACCATATATTTT. Translating it yields CASSPPTGLGNTIYF.

This clone has just a few counts. This chain joins TRBV7-3 and TRBJ2-2, with TRBD2 matching 12 bases. Trimming took 4 bases from V and 7 from J; bases not matched to a gene: 4. Looked up from germline, CDR1 is SGHTA and CDR2 is FQGTGA. This CDR3 contains 15 residues. CDR3 sequence (DNA): TGTGCCAGCAGCTCCCTAGCGGGAGGGGTCGGGGAGCTGTTTTTT. This codes for CASSSLAGGVGELFF.

This chain connects TRBV5-8 to TRBJ1-4, with TRBD1 identical over 9 bases. Per germline, CDR1 SGHTS and CDR2 YDEGEE. The CDR3 runs 16 residues. V trimming: 4 bases; J trimming: 4 bases; junction bases outside the gene matches: 8. The CDR3 nucleotides read TGTGCCAGCAGCCATGGGACAGGGACCAGTAATGAAAAACTGTTTTTT. Encoded protein: CASSHGTGTSNEKLFF.

This chain links TRBV3-1 (or the pseudogene TRBV3-2) with TRBJ1-5; 7 positions match TRBD1. The CDR3 extends over 14 amino acids. With 4 bases clipped from V and 4 bases from J, the junction kept 4 bases outside the gene matches. The germline V gene encodes CDR1 LGHDT and CDR2 YNNKEL (reference sequence). The CDR3 region is CASSPGQKNQPQHF. In DNA form, the CDR3 reads TGTGCCAGCAGCCCGGGACAGAAAAATCAGCCCCAGCATTTT.

The chain carries TRBV4-3 and TRBJ2-2; D might be TRBD2 (6 bases). CDR3 length: 13 residues. The V end lost 3 bases, the J end lost 7 bases, and 9 bases lay between the germline ends. The germline V gene encodes CDR1 LGHNA and CDR2 YSLEER. The CDR3 here is CASSQVGGGELFF. CDR3 sequence (DNA): TGCGCCAGCAGCCAGGTCGGGGGCGGGGAGCTGTTTTTT.

This sequence joins TRBV3-1 (or the pseudogene TRBV3-2) and TRBJ1-1; weak D call: TRBD1 (5 bases). From germline, CDR1 is LGHDT and CDR2 YNNKEL (reference sequence). The CDR3 contains 14 residues. The V end lost 3 bases, the J end lost 7 bases, and 15 bases lay between the germline ends. Here the CDR3 reads CASSQLETASEAFF. CDR3 in DNA: TGTGCCAGCAGCCAGTTAGAGACAGCCAGTGAAGCTTTCTTT.

V and J are TRBV5-1 and TRBJ2-1, with D tentatively TRBD1 (6 bases). From germline, CDR1 is SGHRS and CDR2 YFSETQ. Between the trimmed V and J ends, which lost 3 bases and 8 bases, there was a span of 9 bases. This CDR3 has 12 amino acids. Written as DNA, the CDR3 is TGCGCCAGCAGCTGGACAGCGGATGAGCAGTTCTTC. This sequence encodes CASSWTADEQFF.

This clone has just one count. The chain uses TRBV5-1 and TRBJ1-4, with D unresolved. CDR1 is SGHRS, CDR2 YFSETQ, per germline. V shed 2 bases and J shed 4 bases, with 9 bases lying between them. The CDR3 sequence is 14 residues long. The CDR3 nucleotides read TGCGCCAGCAGCTTTGACGGGAGTAATGAAAAACTGTTTTTT. Translation gives CASSFDGSNEKLFF.

This clone was picked up one time. This rearrangement joins TRBV19 to TRBJ2-1; TRBD2 agrees at 7 bases. This CDR3 has 16 amino acids. V was clipped by 7 bases and J by 5 bases; unmatched bases: 14. Germline assignment: CDR1 LNHDA and CDR2 SQIVND (reference sequence). CDR3 sequence (DNA): TGTGCCAGTAATAGGGGTGGGCTAGCGGCAGACAATGAGCAGTTCTTC. It codes for CASNRGGLAADNEQFF.

The genes are TRBV14 and TRBJ2-2, with unresolved D. V was shortened by 4 bases and J by 0 bases, with 3 bases between the two germline ends. Looked up from germline, CDR1 is SGHDN and CDR2 is FVKESK. The CDR3 spans 13 residues. For the CDR3, the DNA is TGTGCCAGCAGCCCATCGAACACCGGGGAGCTGTTTTTT. This encodes CASSPSNTGELFF.

The genes are TRBV28 and TRBJ2-7; D remains ambiguous. Deletions cut 6 bases from V and 3 bases from J, with 18 bases between. Germline assignment: CDR1 MDHEN and CDR2 SYDVKM. The CDR3 spans 15 residues. The CDR3 region is CASSPSGSVYYEQYF. The CDR3 bases are TGTGCCAGCAGCCCCTCCGGCAGCGTGTACTACGAGCAGTACTTC.

The rearrangement uses TRBV7-6 and TRBJ1-5; 8 bases are a match to TRBD1. Germline-derived CDR1 and CDR2 are SGHVS and FNYEAQ. J was trimmed by 6 bases and V by 8 bases; bases with no gene match: 9. The CDR3 has 14 amino acids. DNA for the CDR3: TGTGCCAGCTCAATGATGACAGGGGTTCAGCCCCAGCATTTT. It yields the protein CASSMMTGVQPQHF.

This clone was seen ten or more times. This chain uses TRBV19 with TRBJ1-1; maybe TRBD1 (5 bases). With 3 bases removed from V and 5 bases from J, the gap between germline ends came to 13 bases. CDR3 length: 14 residues. Germline assignment: CDR1 LNHDA and CDR2 SQIVND (reference sequence). This CDR3 is CASSISPGVTEAFF. The CDR3, as DNA: TGTGCCAGTAGTATTTCCCCGGGGGTGACTGAAGCTTTCTTT.